The rows below give T cell receptor beta chains drawn from one sample of a study of cytomegalovirus exposure and HLA in healthy donors. The assay was immunoSEQ multiplex PCR, and TCRdb's table has in-frame clones only and misses some. This sample yields tens of thousands of clones, of which under 80% are seen a single time; approximately 1.5% belongs to the top ten. Input material: PBMCs. The receptors come from a male donor in good health and CMV-seronegative. Each CDR3 is given with its conserved first and last residue. Fields, in order: V gene, CDR3 length, D gene, clone size, J gene, CDR3 protein, CDR3 DNA. D genes are given only for firm matches. The listing skips clone size in some rows; elsewhere it reads once, few, many or a size class.

TRBV27	14	TRBD1	few	TRBJ2-7	CASSRGQGLYEQYF	TGTGCCAGCAGTAGAGGACAGGGACTCTACGAGCAGTACTTC
TRBV23-1	16	TRBD1	-	TRBJ1-1	CASSNEQGWVNTEAFF	TGCGCCAGCAGTAACGAACAGGGGTGGGTGAACACTGAAGCTTTCTTT
TRBV28	17	-	-	TRBJ1-5	CASTPLRERASNQPQHF	TGTGCCAGCACCCCACTCCGGGAGAGGGCTAGCAATCAGCCCCAGCATTTT
TRBV5-1	13	TRBD1	-	TRBJ1-2	CASTPTGENVYTF	TGCGCCAGCACCCCAACAGGGGAGAATGTCTACACCTTC
TRBV5-4	15	TRBD1	once	TRBJ2-7	CASSPGTGLVDEQYF	TGTGCCAGCAGCCCCGGGACAGGGTTGGTGGACGAGCAGTACTTC
TRBV5-6	15	TRBD1	-	TRBJ2-7	CASSLEQGALYEQYF	TGTGCCAGCAGCTTGGAGCAGGGGGCTCTCTACGAGCAGTACTTC
TRBV6-1	13	-	once	TRBJ2-1	CASMKGGRNEQFF	TGTGCCAGCATGAAGGGGGGGCGTAATGAGCAGTTCTTC
TRBV27	13	-	few	TRBJ2-1	CASSSTLYNEQFF	TGTGCCAGCAGTTCGACTCTCTACAATGAGCAGTTCTTC
TRBV2	15	TRBD2	-	TRBJ2-3	CASILSGGLGDTQYF	TGTGCCAGCATCCTTAGCGGGGGCCTCGGAGATACGCAGTATTTT
TRBV18	14	TRBD1	-	TRBJ1-2	CASSPQGQGASDTF	TGTGCCAGCTCACCACAGGGACAGGGGGCGAGCGACACCTTC
TRBV6-5	16	TRBD1	-	TRBJ2-7	CASSYGKGAVEYEQYF	TGTGCCAGCAGTTACGGAAAGGGGGCCGTGGAATACGAGCAGTACTTC
TRBV9	12	-	once	TRBJ2-5	CASSENEETQYF	TGTGCCAGCAGCGAAAACGAGGAGACCCAGTACTTC
TRBV19	13	-	few	TRBJ1-1	CASSEGMNTEAFF	TGTGCCAGTAGTGAGGGCATGAACACTGAAGCTTTCTTT
TRBV4-1	15	TRBD1	few	TRBJ1-6	CASSLGTARYSPLHF	TGCGCCAGCAGCCTCGGGACAGCCCGGTATTCACCCCTCCACTTT
TRBV27	13	-	-	TRBJ2-5	CASSPHGRETQYF	TGTGCCAGCAGTCCCCACGGCAGGGAGACCCAGTACTTC
TRBV9	15	TRBD1	-	TRBJ2-5	CASSVGDRGQETQYF	TGTGCCAGCAGCGTTGGGGACAGGGGACAAGAGACCCAGTACTTC
TRBV15	16	-	-	TRBJ1-4	CATSRPPTPSNEKLFF	TGTGCCACCAGCAGACCCCCGACTCCCAGTAATGAAAAACTGTTTTTT
TRBV28	14	TRBD1	once	TRBJ1-6	CASISRPGTGWPHF	TGTGCCAGCATCTCCCGACCAGGGACAGGGTGGCCCCACTTT
TRBV10-3	15	TRBD1	-	TRBJ1-2	CAISAGTGEDPGYTF	TGTGCCATCAGTGCCGGGACAGGAGAAGACCCCGGCTACACCTTC
TRBV11-3	13	-	once	TRBJ2-7	CASSFSRVNEQYF	TGTGCCAGCAGCTTTTCGCGGGTAAACGAGCAGTACTTC
TRBV27	19	-	-	TRBJ2-4	CASSSRTGWGGRGKNIQYF	TGTGCCAGCAGTTCGCGGACAGGGTGGGGGGGACGGGGAAAAAACATTCAGTACTTC
TRBV13	17	-	-	TRBJ1-1	CASSLGRQGTRDTEAFF	TGTGCCAGCAGCTTAGGCCGGCAGGGGACGCGGGACACTGAAGCTTTCTTT
TRBV6-1	13	-	-	TRBJ1-1	CASTERQGLWAFF	TGTGCCAGCACAGAGAGACAAGGACTCTGGGCTTTCTTT
TRBV30	13	-	-	TRBJ1-1	CAWSVPVNTEAFF	TGTGCCTGGAGTGTACCGGTGAACACTGAAGCTTTCTTT
TRBV7-3	15	TRBD2	-	TRBJ2-3	CASSPKRGSTDTQYF	TGTGCCAGCAGCCCCAAGCGGGGAAGCACAGATACGCAGTATTTT
TRBV4-3	15	-	-	TRBJ2-7	CASSQDRGGIYEQYF	TGCGCCAGCAGCCAAGATCGGGGTGGGATCTACGAGCAGTACTTC
TRBV18	16	-	-	TRBJ2-1	CASSSQSTSSYNEQFF	TGTGCCAGCTCATCCCAGTCGACAAGCTCCTACAATGAGCAGTTCTTC
TRBV5-1	15	TRBD2	-	TRBJ2-2	CASGLSGSETGELFF	TGCGCCAGTGGACTTAGCGGGAGTGAGACCGGGGAGCTGTTTTTT
TRBV2	13	-	few	TRBJ1-3	CASNQVSGNTIYF	TGTGCCAGCAACCAGGTTTCTGGAAACACCATATATTTT
TRBV11-3	16	TRBD2	-	TRBJ2-1	CASSLDSGGSYNEQFF	TGTGCCAGCAGCTTAGACTCGGGGGGCTCCTACAATGAGCAGTTCTTC
TRBV28	14	-	-	TRBJ2-7	CASSSTTDTYEQYF	TGTGCCAGCAGTTCGACGACAGATACCTACGAGCAGTACTTC
TRBV6-5	14	TRBD1	-	TRBJ1-1	CASTKQGRNTEAFF	TGTGCCAGCACGAAACAGGGGAGGAACACTGAAGCTTTCTTT
TRBV30	13	-	-	TRBJ1-1	CAWNQAVNTEAFF	TGTGCCTGGAATCAGGCAGTGAACACTGAAGCTTTCTTT
TRBV6-5	16	TRBD2	-	TRBJ2-1	CASSYSLGGGYNEQFF	TGTGCCAGCAGTTACTCGCTTGGGGGGGGATACAATGAGCAGTTCTTC
TRBV5-1	17	TRBD2	few	TRBJ2-7	CASSSSTSGSKNYEQYF	TGCGCCAGCAGCTCCTCGACTAGCGGGTCAAAAAACTACGAGCAGTACTTC
TRBV28	16	-	-	TRBJ1-1	CASSFNRMPMNTEAFF	TGTGCCAGCAGTTTCAACAGAATGCCCATGAACACTGAAGCTTTCTTT
TRBV19	15	TRBD2	few	TRBJ2-5	CASATSGRFWETQYF	TGTGCCAGCGCCACTAGCGGGAGATTCTGGGAGACCCAGTACTTC
TRBV5-1	19	TRBD1	-	TRBJ2-3	CASSSGQERDRGRTDTQYF	TGCGCCAGCAGCTCGGGCCAGGAAAGGGACAGGGGGCGAACAGATACGCAGTATTTT
TRBV7-2	14	TRBD1	-	TRBJ2-7	CASSPGQGPNEQYF	TGTGCCAGCAGCCCAGGACAGGGACCTAACGAGCAGTACTTC
TRBV19	14	-	-	TRBJ1-3	CASSPQGSGNTIYF	TGTGCCAGTAGTCCACAGGGCTCTGGAAACACCATATATTTT
TRBV7-2	15	-	-	TRBJ1-3	CASSPGELLGNTIYF	TGTGCCAGCAGCCCTGGTGAGCTCTTGGGAAACACCATATATTTT
TRBV6-5	15	TRBD1	few	TRBJ1-6	CASSSGQGANSPLHF	TGTGCCAGCAGTTCAGGACAGGGGGCGAATTCACCCCTCCACTTT